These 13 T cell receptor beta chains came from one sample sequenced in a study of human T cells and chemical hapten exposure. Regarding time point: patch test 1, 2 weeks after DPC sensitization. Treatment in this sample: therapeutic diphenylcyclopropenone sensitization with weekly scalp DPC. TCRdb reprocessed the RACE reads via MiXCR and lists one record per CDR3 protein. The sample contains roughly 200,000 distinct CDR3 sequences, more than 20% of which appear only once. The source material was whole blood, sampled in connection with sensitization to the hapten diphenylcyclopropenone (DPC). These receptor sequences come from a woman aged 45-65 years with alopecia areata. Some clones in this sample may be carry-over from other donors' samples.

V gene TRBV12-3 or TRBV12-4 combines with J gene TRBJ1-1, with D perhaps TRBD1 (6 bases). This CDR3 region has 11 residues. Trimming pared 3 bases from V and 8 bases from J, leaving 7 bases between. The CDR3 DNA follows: TGTGCCAGCAGTTTGAGGGGGGAAGCTTTCTTT. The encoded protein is CASSLRGEAFF.

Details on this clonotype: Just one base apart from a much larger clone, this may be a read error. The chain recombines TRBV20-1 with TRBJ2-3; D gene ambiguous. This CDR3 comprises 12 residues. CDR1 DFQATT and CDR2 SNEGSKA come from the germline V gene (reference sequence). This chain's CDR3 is CSASRVGDTRYF. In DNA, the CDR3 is TGCAGTGCTAGTAGGGTGGGTGATACGCGGTATTTT.

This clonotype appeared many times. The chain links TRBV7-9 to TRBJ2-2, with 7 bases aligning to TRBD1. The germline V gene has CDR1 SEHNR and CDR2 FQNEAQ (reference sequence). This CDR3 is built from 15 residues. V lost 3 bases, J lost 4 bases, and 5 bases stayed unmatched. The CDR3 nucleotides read TGTGCCAGCAGCTTTGGGACAGTAGGCACCGGGGAGCTGTTTTTT. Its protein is CASSFGTVGTGELFF.

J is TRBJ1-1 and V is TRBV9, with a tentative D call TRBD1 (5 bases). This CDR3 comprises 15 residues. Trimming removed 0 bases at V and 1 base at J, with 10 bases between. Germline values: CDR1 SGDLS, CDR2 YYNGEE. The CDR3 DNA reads TGTGCCAGCAGCGTAGGGGACCGGCGGAACACTGAAGCTTTCTTT. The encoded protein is CASSVGDRRNTEAFF.

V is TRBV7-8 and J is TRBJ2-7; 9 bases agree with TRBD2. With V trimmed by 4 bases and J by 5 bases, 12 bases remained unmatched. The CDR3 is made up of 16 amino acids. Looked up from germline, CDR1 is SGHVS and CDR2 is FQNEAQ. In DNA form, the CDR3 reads TGTGCCAGCAGCTCACGTCGGCTAGCGGGACACCACGAGCAGTACTTC. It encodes CASSSRRLAGHHEQYF. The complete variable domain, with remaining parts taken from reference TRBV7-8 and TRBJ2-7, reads GAGVSQSPRYKVAKRGQDVALRCDPISGHVSLFWYQQALGQGPEFLTYFQNEAQLDKSGLPSDRFFAERPEGSVSTLKIQRTQQEDSAVYLCASSSRRLAGHHEQYFGPGTRLTVT.

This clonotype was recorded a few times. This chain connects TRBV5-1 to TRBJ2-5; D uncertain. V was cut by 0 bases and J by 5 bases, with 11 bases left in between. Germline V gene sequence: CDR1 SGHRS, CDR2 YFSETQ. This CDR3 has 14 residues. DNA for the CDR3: TGCGCCAGCAGCTTGGTTCTATGGGTTGAGACCCAGTACTTC. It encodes CASSLVLWVETQYF.

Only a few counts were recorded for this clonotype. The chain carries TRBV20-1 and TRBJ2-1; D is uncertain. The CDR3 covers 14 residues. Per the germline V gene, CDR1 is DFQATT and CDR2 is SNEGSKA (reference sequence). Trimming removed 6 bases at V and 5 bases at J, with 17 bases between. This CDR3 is CSALDHLGHNEQFF. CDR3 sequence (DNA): TGCAGTGCGTTGGACCACCTCGGGCACAATGAGCAGTTCTTC.

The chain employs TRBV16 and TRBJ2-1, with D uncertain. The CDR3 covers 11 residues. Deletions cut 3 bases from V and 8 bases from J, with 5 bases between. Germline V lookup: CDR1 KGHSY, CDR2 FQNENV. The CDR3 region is CASSHVDEQFF. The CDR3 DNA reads TGTGCCAGCAGCCACGTAGATGAGCAGTTCTTC.

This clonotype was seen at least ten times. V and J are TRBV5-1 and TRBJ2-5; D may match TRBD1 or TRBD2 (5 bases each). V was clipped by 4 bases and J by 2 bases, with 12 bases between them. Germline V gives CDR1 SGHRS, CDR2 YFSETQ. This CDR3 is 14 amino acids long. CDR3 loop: CASSVAGAQETQYF. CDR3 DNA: TGCGCCAGCAGCGTAGCCGGGGCTCAAGAGACCCAGTACTTC. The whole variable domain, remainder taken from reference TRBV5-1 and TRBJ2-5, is KAGVTQTPRYLIKTRGQQVTLSCSPISGHRSVSWYQQTPGQGLQFLFEYFSETQRNKGNFPGRFSGRQFSNSRSEMNVSTLELGDSALYLCASSVAGAQETQYFGPGTRLLVL.

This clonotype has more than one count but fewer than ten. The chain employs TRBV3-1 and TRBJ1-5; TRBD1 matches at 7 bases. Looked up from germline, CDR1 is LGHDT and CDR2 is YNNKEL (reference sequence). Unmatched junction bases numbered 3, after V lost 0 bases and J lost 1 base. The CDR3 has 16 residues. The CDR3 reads CASSQDARGSNQPQHF. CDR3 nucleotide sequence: TGTGCCAGCAGCCAAGATGCCAGGGGGAGCAATCAGCCCCAGCATTTT.

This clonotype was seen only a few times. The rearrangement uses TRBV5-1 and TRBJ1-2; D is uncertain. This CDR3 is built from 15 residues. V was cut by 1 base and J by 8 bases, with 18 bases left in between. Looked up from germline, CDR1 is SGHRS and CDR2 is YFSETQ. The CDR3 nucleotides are TGCGCCAGCAGCTTGAATAGGCGGACCGATAAAGGCTACACCTTC. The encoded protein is CASSLNRRTDKGYTF.

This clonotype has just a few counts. CDR3 in DNA: TGTGCCAGCAGCCCCCACGCGGTCTTCACCTACGAGCAGTACTTC. Translating gives CASSPHAVFTYEQYF. The chain employs TRBV3-1 and TRBJ2-7; D is unclear. Germline CDR1 reads LGHDT; CDR2 reads YNNKEL (reference sequence). Trimming removed 4 bases from V and 2 bases from J, with 15 bases in between. CDR3 length equals 15 residues.

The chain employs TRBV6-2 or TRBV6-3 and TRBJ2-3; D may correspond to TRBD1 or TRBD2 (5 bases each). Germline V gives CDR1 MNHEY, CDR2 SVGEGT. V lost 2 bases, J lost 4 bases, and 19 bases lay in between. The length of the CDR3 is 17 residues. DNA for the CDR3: TGTGCCAGCAGTTACGCCTCGGGACCCCTCAGGGCAGATACGCAGTATTTT. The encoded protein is CASSYASGPLRADTQYF.